This record looks at one T cell receptor (beta chain) sequence and its context. The target of this receptor is not known. No base quality information exists; no much larger clone differs at one position. The sample belongs to a study of cytotoxic CD8 clonotypes in ibrutinib-treated CLL (dated by TCRdb to the early 2020s). Context from the whole study: The cohort was composed of some twelve relapsed/refractory and roughly 16 treatment-naive patients; IGHV unmutated status was identified in 17 to 18 patients. Longitudinal samples were obtainable from about 30% of the roughly 90 participants in the trial. Cryopreserved peripheral blood mononuclear cells were obtained prior to treatment, at the time of response, and at either disease progression or sustained remission. Responses were partial in roughly 25 patients and complete in 2; after median approximately 66 months follow-up, around 14 stayed in remission and approximately 12 progressed. Samples at response were collected after a median of around twelve months of treatment, with a range of roughly 6 to 40 months. All remission and progressive disease samples were collected while patients were still receiving ibrutinib. On average, each sample had 255,043 productive templates and approximately 85,000 productive rearrangements.

The time point label on this specimen signifies: 12 months on ibrutinib. Approximately 2 micrograms of genomic DNA were extracted from cryopreserved PBMCs for TCR beta library preparation. Longitudinal blood samples from CLL patients receiving ibrutinib monotherapy were subjected to high-throughput TCR beta sequencing. The patients took part in an open-label, single-center phase 2 trial of ibrutinib monotherapy. On a MiSeq, deep resolution sequencing aimed for a depth between 1 in 1 million and 1 in 200,000 T cells, with each clonotype covered approximately 10x on average. The immunoSEQ hsTCRB Kit was used to generate TCR beta libraries. The original pipeline was this. ImmunoSEQ Data Assistant and ImmunoSEQ Analyzer were used for data analysis, and V, D and J genes were assigned according to IMGT definitions. Clonality, which ranges from 0 to 1, was calculated as one minus the normalized Shannon entropy of productive rearrangement frequencies. Only overrepresented clonotypes making up at least 0.05% of each patient's repertoire were included in the public clonotype analysis. Fewer than 15 age-matched healthy donor repertoires from immuneACCESS served as clonality controls. The source is immuneACCESS, and TCRdb retained only in-frame sequences with V and J called. Part of the clones is not carried over; for the studies checked, unresolved V genes explain less than half of this, and the remainder is unexplained. Clonal size and the V and J genes are those of that table, whereas D and trimming came from the DNA. Within this sample are just over 200,000 clones, with around 75% of them counted one time only. The ten largest clones represent 5.9% of the sample.

CDR1 and CDR2 are read off the germline V gene (reference sequence) as SGHNT and YYREEE. From cysteine to phenylalanine, the CDR3 is 15 amino acids long. CDR3 DNA only is kept here, 45 bases in frame from base 1. V loses 2 bases, J loses 6 bases, and the germline ends lie 16 bases apart. General findings and caveats noted by the study authors: Clonality rose at ibrutinib response, remained stable during sustained remission, and dropped back toward baseline at progression. Sampling times were not matched between patients in sustained remission and patients whose disease was progressing, and lymph node repertoires were not examined. At baseline, clonality was higher than in age-matched healthy donors and showed a strong correlation with circulating CD8+ T-cell counts. Public clonotypes were rare and either shrank or stayed stable during treatment, and the rise in clonality at ibrutinib response reflected expansion of private clonotypes.

The source material was PBMCs, sampled after 12 months of ibrutinib treatment. This clonotype originated in a human donor with chronic lymphocytic leukemia. This chain is built from TRBV5-4 and TRBJ2-3; the best D guess is TRBD2, with 6 bases matching. The sequenced DNA: TGTGCCAGCAGCTTCAGTAACGGACTATCCGATACGCAGTATTTT. This translates into CASSFSNGLSDTQYF.